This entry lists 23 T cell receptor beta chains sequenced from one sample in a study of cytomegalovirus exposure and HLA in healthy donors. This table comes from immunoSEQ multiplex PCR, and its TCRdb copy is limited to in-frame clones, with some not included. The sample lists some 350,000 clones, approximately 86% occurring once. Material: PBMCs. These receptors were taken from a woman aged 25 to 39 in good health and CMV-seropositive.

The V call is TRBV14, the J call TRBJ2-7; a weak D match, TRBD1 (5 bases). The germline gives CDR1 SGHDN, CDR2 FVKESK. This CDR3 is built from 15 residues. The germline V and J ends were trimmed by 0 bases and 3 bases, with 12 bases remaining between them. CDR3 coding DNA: TGTGCCAGCAGCCAAGAAAGGGGTTTTGGCTACGAGCAGTACTTC. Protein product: CASSQERGFGYEQYF.

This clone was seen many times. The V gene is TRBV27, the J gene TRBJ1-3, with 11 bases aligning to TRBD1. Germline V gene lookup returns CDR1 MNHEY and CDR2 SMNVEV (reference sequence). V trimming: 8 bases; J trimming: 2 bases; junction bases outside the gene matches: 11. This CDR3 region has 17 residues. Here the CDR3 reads CASRGQGAKGAGNTIYF. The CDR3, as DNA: TGTGCCAGCCGAGGACAGGGGGCGAAGGGGGCTGGAAACACCATATATTTT.

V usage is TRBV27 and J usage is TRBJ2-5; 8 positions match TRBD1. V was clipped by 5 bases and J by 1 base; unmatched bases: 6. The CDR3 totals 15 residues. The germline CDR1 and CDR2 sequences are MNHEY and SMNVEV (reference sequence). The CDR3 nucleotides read TGTGCCAGCAGTACCCGGGACAGGTCCCAAGAGACCCAGTACTTC. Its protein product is CASSTRDRSQETQYF.

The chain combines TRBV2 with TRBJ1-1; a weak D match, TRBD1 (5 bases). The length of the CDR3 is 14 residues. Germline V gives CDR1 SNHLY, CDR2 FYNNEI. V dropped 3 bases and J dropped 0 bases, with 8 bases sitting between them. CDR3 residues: CASSETALNTEAFF. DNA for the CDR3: TGTGCCAGCAGTGAGACAGCCTTGAACACTGAAGCTTTCTTT.

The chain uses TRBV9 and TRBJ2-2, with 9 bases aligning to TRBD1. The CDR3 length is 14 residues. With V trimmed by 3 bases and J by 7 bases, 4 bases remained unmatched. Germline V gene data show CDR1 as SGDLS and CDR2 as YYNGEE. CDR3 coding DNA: TGTGCCAGCAGCGACAGGGGGCGTATCGGGGAGCTGTTTTTT. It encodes CASSDRGRIGELFF.

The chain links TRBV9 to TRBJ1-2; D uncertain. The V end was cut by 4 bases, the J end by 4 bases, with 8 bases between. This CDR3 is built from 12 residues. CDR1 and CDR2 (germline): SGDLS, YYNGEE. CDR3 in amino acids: CASSSSGYGYTF. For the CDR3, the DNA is TGTGCCAGCAGCAGTTCGGGCTATGGCTACACCTTC. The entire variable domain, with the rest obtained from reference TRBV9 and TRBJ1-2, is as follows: DSGVTQTPKHLITATGQRVTLRCSPRSGDLSVYWYQQSLDQGLQFLIQYYNGEERAKGNILERFSAQQFPDLHSELNLSSLELGDSALYFCASSSSGYGYTFGSGTRLTVV.

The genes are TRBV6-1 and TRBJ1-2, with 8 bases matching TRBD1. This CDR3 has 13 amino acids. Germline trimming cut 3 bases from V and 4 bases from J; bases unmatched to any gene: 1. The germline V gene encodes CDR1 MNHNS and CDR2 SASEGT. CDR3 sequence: CASSDRGLYGYTF. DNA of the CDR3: TGTGCCAGCAGTGACAGGGGGCTCTATGGCTACACCTTC.

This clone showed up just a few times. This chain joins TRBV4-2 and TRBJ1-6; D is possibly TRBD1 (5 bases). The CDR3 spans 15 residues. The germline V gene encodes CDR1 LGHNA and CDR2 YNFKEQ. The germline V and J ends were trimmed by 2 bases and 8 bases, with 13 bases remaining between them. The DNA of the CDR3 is TGTGCCAGCAGCCAAAAGCAGGGAGGTGATTCACCCCTCCACTTT. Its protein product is CASSQKQGGDSPLHF.

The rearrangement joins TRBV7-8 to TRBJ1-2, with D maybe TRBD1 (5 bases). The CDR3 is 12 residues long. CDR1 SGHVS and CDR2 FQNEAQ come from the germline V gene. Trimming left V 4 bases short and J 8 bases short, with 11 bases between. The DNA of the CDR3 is TGTGCCAGCAGCTGTGAGGGGTGCGGCTACACCTTC. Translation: CASSCEGCGYTF.

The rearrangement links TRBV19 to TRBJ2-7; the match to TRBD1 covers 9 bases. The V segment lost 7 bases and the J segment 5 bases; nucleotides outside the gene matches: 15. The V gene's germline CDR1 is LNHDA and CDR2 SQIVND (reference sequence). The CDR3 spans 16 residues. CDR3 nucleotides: TGTGCCAGTAAGGCGGACCGAGGACAGGGGACCAACGAGCAGTACTTC. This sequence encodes CASKADRGQGTNEQYF.

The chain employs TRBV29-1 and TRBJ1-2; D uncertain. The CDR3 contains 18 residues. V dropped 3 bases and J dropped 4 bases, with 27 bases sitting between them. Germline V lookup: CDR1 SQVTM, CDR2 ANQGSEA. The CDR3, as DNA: TGCAGCGTTGATAATTATGGGTCGGGGTCTAGCGGCGTCTATGGCTACACCTTC. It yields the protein CSVDNYGSGSSGVYGYTF. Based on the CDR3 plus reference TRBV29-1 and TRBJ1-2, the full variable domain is SAVISQKPSRDICQRGTSLTIQCQVDSQVTMMFWYRQQPGQSLTLIATANQGSEATYESGFVIDKFPISRPNLTFSTLTVSNMSPEDSSIYLCSVDNYGSGSSGVYGYTFGSGTRLTVV.

CDR3 sequence (DNA): TGTGCCAGCAGTGGGGACAGGGATGCAGATACGCAGTATTTT. This gives the protein CASSGDRDADTQYF. The chain carries TRBV6-1 and TRBJ2-3; 9 nucleotides agree with TRBD1. The junction had 3 bases not matched to a gene; V was cut back by 4 bases and J by 4 bases. The CDR3 is made up of 14 amino acids. Germline CDR1 MNHNS, CDR2 SASEGT.

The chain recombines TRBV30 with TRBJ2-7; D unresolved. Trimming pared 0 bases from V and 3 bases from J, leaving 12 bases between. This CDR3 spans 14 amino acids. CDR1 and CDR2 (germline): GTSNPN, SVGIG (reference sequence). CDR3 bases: TGTGCCTGGAGTGTAGTTAGACACCTCTACGAGCAGTACTTC. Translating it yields CAWSVVRHLYEQYF. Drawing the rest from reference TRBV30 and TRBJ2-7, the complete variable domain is SQTIHQWPATLVQPVGSPLSLECTVEGTSNPNLYWYRQAAGRGLQLLFYSVGIGQISSEVPQNLSASRPQDRQFILSSKKLLLSDSGFYLCAWSVVRHLYEQYFGPGTRLTVT.

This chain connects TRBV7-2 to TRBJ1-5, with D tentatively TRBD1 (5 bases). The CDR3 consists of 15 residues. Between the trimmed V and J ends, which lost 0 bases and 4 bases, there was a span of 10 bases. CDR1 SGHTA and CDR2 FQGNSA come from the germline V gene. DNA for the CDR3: TGTGCCAGCAGCTTAGCGCGAGGGGCGAATCAGCCCCAGCATTTT. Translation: CASSLARGANQPQHF.

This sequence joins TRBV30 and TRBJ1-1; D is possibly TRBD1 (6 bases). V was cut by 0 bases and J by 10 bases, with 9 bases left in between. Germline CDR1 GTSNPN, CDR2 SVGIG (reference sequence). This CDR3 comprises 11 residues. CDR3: CAWSVTGRAFF. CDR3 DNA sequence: TGTGCCTGGAGTGTAACAGGGCGAGCTTTCTTT. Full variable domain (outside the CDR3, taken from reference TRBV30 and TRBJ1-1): SQTIHQWPATLVQPVGSPLSLECTVEGTSNPNLYWYRQAAGRGLQLLFYSVGIGQISSEVPQNLSASRPQDRQFILSSKKLLLSDSGFYLCAWSVTGRAFFGQGTRLTVV.

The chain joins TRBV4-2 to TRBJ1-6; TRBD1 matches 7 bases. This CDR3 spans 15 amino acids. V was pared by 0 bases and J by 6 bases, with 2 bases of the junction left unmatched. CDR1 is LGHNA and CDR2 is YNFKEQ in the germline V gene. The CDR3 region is CASSQEGTVNSPLHF. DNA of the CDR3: TGTGCCAGCAGCCAAGAGGGGACAGTTAATTCACCCCTCCACTTT.

The CDR3 is CASSFGTGPYEQYF. CDR3 DNA: TGTGCCAGCAGTTTCGGGACAGGACCGTACGAGCAGTACTTC. The V and J genes are TRBV6-5 and TRBJ2-7; 8 bases agree with TRBD1. V was clipped by 4 bases and J by 4 bases; unmatched bases: 6. The length of the CDR3 is 14 residues. Germline lookup yields CDR1 MNHEY and CDR2 SVGAGI.

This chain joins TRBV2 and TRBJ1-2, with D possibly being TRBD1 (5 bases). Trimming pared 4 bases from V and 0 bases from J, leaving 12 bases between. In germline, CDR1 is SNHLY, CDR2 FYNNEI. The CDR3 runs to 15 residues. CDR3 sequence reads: CASSARQTTNYGYTF. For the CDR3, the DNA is TGTGCCAGCAGTGCCAGACAGACCACTAACTATGGCTACACCTTC.

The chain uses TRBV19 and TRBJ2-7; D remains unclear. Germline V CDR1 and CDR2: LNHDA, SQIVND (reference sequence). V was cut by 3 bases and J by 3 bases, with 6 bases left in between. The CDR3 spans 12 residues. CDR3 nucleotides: TGTGCCAGTAGTATGACCGGCTACGAGCAGTACTTC. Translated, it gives CASSMTGYEQYF.

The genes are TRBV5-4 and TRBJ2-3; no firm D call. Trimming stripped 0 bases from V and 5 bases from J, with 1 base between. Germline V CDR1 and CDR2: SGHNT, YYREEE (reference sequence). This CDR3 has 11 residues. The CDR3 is CASSLEDTQYF. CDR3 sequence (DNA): TGTGCCAGCAGCTTGGAAGATACGCAGTATTTT.

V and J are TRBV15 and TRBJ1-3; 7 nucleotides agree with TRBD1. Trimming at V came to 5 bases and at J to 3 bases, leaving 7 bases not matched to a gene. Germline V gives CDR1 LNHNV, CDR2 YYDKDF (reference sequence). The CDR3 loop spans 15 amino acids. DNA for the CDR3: TGTGCCACCAGCCCCGACAGGGTACATGGAAACACCATATATTTT. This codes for CATSPDRVHGNTIYF.

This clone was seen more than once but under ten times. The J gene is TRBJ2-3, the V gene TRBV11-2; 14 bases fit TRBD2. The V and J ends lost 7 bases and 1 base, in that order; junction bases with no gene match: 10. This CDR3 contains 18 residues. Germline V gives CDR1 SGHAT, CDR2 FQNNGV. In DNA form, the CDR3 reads TGTGCCAGCATCAAGACTAGCGGGAGGGTATATGGCACAGATACGCAGTATTTT. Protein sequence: CASIKTSGRVYGTDTQYF.

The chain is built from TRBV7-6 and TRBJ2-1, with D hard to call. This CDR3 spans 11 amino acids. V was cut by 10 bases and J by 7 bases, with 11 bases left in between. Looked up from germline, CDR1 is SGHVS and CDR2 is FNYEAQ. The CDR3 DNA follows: TGTGCCATCTCGGAGAGTAATGAGCAGTTCTTC. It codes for CAISESNEQFF.